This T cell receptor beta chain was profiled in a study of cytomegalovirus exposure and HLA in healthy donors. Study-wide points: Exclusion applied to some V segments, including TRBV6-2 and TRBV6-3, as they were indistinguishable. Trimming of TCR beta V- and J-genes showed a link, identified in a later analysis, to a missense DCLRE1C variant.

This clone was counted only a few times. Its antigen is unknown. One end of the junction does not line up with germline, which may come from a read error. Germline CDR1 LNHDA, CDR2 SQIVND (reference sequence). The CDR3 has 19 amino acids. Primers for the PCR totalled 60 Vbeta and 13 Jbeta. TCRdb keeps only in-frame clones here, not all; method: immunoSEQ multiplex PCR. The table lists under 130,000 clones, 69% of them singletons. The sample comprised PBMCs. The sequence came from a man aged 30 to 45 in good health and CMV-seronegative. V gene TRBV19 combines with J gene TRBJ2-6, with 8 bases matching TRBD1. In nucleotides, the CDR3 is TGTGCCAGTAGTATAGCCCCCGGGACAGGTGCATCTGGGGCCAACGGCCTGACTTTC. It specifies CASSIAPGTGASGANGLTF.